This record covers a single TCR beta chain. This sample stems from a study of blood T cell repertoires in COVID-19. In the study overall: The United States, Italy and Spain supplied acute and convalescent COVID-19 samples.

Trimming at V came to 4 bases and at J to 8 bases, leaving 4 bases not matched to a gene. CDR3 length: 13 residues. Germline lookup yields CDR1 SGHVS and CDR2 FNYEAQ. As handled by the study authors: Cell counts per sample came from amplifying reference gene primers. Measured with immunoSEQ multiplex PCR; TCRdb has only the in-frame clones, and not every one. V and J calls plus clone size are reproduced from that table; the DNA served to infer D and trimming. The table shows 150,000 to 200,000 clones, with more than 75% occurring only once. What was sequenced was peripheral blood. This clonotype was obtained from a middle-aged man with active or convalescent COVID-19. The gene calls are TRBV7-6 and TRBJ1-4; 7 nucleotides align to TRBD1. DNA of the CDR3: TGTGCCAGCAGCTACGGACAGGCCGAAAAACTGTTTTTT. It translates to CASSYGQAEKLFF.